This record looks at one TCR beta chain sequence and its context. Its target antigen remains unknown. There are no base qualities to consult, and no much larger clone falls within one base. CDR1 is given as SGHAT and CDR2 as FQNNGV, both from the germline V gene. V is cut back by 3 bases and J by 4 bases, with 4 bases in the junction unmatched. The CDR3 numbers 15 residues from cysteine through phenylalanine. Just the 45-base CDR3 DNA is kept, in frame starting at base 1. The data were obtained in a study of blood T cell repertoires in COVID-19 (dated by TCRdb to about 2020). In terms of the full investigation: The collaborator samples originated in the United States, Italy and Spain and spanned the acute and convalescent phases of COVID-19. The dataset comprised deeply sampled blood TCRbeta repertoires from subjects exposed to, actively infected with, or recovered from COVID-19. Nearly every sample came with metadata listing a de-identified subject ID, COVID-19 status, age in years and sex. The samples were drawn from two sources: the first 160 participants of the ongoing ImmuneRACE study, and 1,200 or so subjects contributed by 6 global collaborators. Where available, HLA class I and class II types were taken from metadata supplied by the sample provider and were not determined by assay-based typing. The repertoires were made available in a free public database intended to serve as a resource for research on the immune response to SARS-CoV-2. The material from the prospective study consisted of cDNA or gDNA derived from T cells, B-cell-depleted T cells, or PBMCs. General study outcomes and caveats: Clinical and demographic metadata were provided uncurated, with the amount varying by source and participant.

TCRbeta CDR3 regions were amplified from genomic DNA using the immunoSEQ Assay, a bias-controlled multiplex PCR. The authors processed their data as follows. The number of nucleated cells in each sample was estimated from the amplification of reference gene primers within the assay. Sequence reads were collapsed and filtered to measure the absolute abundance of every unique TCRbeta CDR3 rearrangement. Productive Simpson clonality was computed per sample as the square root of Simpson's diversity index over productive rearrangements. The table was pulled from immuneACCESS by TCRdb, which kept in-frame rearrangements only. Such tables lose some clones; where checked, under half of the loss comes from unresolved V genes, and the rest has no known cause. V and J calls and clone size follow that table, whereas D and trimming were derived from the DNA. This sample is represented by some 300,000 clones; approximately 85% of them were singletons. Just under 1% of the sample comes from the top ten.

Participants in the prospective study were enrolled through a virtual design, were aged roughly 18 to 100 years, and lived in 24 United States geographic areas. To assign participants to cohorts, the prospective study relied on clinical history that participants themselves reported in a screening survey and a study questionnaire. Recovered participants in ImmuneRACE Cohort 3 were defined as having two consecutive negative NP/OP PCR tests, clearance from a healthcare professional, or resolution of symptoms. Mobile phlebotomists in the prospective study collected whole blood, serum and a nasopharyngeal or oropharyngeal swab from every participant. Over an approximately two-month period, participants in the prospective study had the option of providing additional blood draws and questionnaires. Blood samples from the prospective study were shipped frozen or at room temperature prior to DNA extraction.

Material for sequencing was PBMCs or T cells enriched from blood (not recorded which). The chain is made from TRBV11-2 and TRBJ2-2; the junction holds 8 bases that match TRBD2. This TCR came from a woman in her twenties or thirties who had recovered from COVID-19. The CDR3 reads CASSFLAGPTGELFF. In nucleotides, the sequence is TGTGCCAGCAGCTTCTTAGCGGGACCCACCGGGGAGCTGTTTTTT.